Sequencing of this T cell receptor beta chain was carried out in a study of T cell repertoires in cytomegalovirus infection. About the research overall: Epitope selection comprised recently identified HLA-C-restricted CMV epitopes and well-studied HLA-B-restricted CMV epitopes. Carrying CMV and the relevant HLA type showed in public TCR beta signatures. Study-level findings and limits: Public TCR beta family frequency separated CMV-and-HLA carriers, including in an independent cohort. The ex vivo response was dominated by HLA-C-restricted CMV-specific TCR beta clonotypes.

In regard to this clonotype: Its antigen is unidentified.

TCRdb processed the reads anew with MiXCR; each CDR3 protein has one entry. The table includes approximately 390,000 distinct CDR3 sequences, around a third detected once. The TCR was taken from a human donor in good health (CMV status not recorded). Some clones in this sample may be carry-over from other donors' samples. Here the sequenced sample was cultured PBMCs, taken from culture after CMV antigen stimulation.

Here the CDR3 reads CASSFIPDTQYF. The CDR3, as DNA: TGTGCCAGCAGTTTTATACCAGATACGCAGTATTTT. This sequence joins TRBV12-3 or TRBV12-4 and TRBJ2-3; D gene ambiguous. The CDR3 contains 12 residues. Trimming took off 3 bases at V and 4 bases at J, with 5 bases between the two ends.